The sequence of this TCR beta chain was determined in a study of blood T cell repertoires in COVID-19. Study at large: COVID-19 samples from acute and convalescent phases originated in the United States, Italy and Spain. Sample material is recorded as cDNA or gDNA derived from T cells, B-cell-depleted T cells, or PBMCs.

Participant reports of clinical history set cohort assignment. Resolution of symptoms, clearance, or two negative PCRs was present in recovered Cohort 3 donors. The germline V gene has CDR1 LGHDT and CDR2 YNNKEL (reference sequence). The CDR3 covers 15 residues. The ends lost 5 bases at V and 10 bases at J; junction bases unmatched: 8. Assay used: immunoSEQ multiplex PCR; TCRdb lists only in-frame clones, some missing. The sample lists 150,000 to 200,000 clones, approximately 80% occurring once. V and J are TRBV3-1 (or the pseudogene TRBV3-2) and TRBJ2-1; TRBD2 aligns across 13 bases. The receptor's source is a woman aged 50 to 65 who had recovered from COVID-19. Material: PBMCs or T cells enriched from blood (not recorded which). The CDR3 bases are TGTGCCAGCAGCACGGCCGGGACTAGCGGGGACGAGCAGTTCTTC. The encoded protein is CASSTAGTSGDEQFF.